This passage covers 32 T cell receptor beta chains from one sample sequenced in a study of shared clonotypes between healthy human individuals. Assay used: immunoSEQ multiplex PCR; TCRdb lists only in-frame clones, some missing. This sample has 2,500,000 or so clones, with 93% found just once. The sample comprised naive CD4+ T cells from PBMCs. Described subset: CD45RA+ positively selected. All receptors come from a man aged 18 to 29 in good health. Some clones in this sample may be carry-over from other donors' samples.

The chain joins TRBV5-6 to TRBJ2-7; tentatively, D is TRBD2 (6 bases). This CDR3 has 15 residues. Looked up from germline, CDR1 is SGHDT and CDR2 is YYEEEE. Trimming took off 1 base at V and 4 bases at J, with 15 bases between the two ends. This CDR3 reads CASSLLGRDVYEQYF. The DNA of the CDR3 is TGTGCCAGCAGCTTGTTGGGGCGGGACGTTTACGAGCAGTACTTC.

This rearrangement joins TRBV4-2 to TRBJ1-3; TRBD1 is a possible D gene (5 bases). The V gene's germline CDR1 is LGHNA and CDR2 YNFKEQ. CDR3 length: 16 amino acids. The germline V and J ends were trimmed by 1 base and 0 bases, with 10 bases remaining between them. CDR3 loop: CASSQVGGISGNTIYF. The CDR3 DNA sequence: TGTGCCAGCAGCCAAGTTGGGGGGATCTCTGGAAACACCATATATTTT.

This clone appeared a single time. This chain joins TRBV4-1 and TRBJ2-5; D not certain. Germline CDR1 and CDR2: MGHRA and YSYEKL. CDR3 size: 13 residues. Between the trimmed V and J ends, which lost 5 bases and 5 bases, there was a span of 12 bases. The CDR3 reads CASSLGILETQYF. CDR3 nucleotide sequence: TGCGCCAGCAGCTTAGGTATTCTCGAGACCCAGTACTTC.

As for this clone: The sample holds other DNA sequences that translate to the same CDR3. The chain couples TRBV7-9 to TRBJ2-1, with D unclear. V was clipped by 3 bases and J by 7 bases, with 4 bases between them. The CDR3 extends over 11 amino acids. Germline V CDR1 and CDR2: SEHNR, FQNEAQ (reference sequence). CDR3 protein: CASSLGNEQFF. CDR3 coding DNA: TGTGCCAGCAGCTTGGGAAATGAGCAGTTCTTC.

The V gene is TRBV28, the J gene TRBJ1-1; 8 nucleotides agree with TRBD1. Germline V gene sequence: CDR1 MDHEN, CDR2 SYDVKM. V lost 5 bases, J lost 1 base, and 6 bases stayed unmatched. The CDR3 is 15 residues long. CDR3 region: CASSMTGAPNTEAFF. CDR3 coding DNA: TGTGCCAGCAGTATGACAGGGGCCCCGAACACTGAAGCTTTCTTT.

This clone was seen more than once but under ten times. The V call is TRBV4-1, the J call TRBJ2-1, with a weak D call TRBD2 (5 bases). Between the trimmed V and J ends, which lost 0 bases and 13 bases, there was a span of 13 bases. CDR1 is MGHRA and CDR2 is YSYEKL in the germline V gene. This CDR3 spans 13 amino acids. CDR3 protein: CASSQDSASIQFF. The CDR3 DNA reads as TGCGCCAGCAGCCAAGATAGCGCCTCAATCCAGTTCTTC.

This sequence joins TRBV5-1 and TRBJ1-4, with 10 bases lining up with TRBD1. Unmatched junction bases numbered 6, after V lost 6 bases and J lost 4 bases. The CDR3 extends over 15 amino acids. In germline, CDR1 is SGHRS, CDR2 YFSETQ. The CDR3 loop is CASTRGDRGNEKLFF. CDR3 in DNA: TGCGCCAGCACGAGAGGGGACAGGGGTAATGAAAAACTGTTTTTT.

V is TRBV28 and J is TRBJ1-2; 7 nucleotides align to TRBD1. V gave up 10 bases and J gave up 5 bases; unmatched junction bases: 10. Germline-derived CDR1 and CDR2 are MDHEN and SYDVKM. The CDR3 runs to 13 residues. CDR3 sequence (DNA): TGTGCCACGGGGACGACAGGGCATTATGGCTACACCTTC. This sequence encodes CATGTTGHYGYTF.

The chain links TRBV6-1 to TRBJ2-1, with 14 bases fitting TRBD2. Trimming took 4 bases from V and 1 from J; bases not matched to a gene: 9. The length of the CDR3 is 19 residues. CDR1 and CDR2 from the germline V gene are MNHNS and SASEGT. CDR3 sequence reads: CASSAPGLAGVGSYNEQFF. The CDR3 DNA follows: TGTGCCAGCAGTGCTCCGGGACTAGCGGGAGTAGGATCCTACAATGAGCAGTTCTTC.

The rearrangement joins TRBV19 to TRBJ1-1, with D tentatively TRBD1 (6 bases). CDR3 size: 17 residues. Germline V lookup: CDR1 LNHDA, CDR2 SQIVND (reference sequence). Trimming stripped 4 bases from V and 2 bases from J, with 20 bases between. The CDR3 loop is CASSTTQGSEPNTEAFF. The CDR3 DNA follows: TGTGCCAGTAGTACGACGCAGGGGAGCGAACCAAACACTGAAGCTTTCTTT.

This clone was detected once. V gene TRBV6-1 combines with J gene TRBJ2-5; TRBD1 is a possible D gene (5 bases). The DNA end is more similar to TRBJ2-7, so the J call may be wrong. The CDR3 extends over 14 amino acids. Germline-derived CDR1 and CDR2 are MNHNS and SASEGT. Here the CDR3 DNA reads TGTGCCAGCACGGCCAATTGGGGCGCCTACGAGCAGTACTTC. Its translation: CASTANWGAYEQYF.

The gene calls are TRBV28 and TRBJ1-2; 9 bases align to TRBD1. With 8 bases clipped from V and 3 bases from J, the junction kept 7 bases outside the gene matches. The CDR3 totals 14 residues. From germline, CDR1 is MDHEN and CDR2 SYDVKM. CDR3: CASGINRGHYGYTF. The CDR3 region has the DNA TGTGCCAGCGGGATTAACAGGGGGCACTATGGCTACACCTTC.

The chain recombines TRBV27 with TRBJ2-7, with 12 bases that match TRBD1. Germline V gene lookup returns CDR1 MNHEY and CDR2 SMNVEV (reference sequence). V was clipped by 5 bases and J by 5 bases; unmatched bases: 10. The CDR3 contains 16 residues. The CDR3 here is CASSNLRDRGPHEQYF. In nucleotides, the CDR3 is TGTGCCAGCAGTAACCTTAGGGACAGGGGGCCCCACGAGCAGTACTTC.

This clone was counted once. The CDR3 DNA reads as TGTGCCAGCAGTTTAGGCGGGGCGATGGGACACACTGAAGCTTTCTTT. Protein sequence: CASSLGGAMGHTEAFF. J is TRBJ1-1 and V is TRBV28; D possibly corresponds to TRBD1 (5 bases). Germline V lookup: CDR1 MDHEN, CDR2 SYDVKM. CDR3 length equals 16 residues. V gave up 2 bases and J gave up 3 bases, with 16 bases separating them.

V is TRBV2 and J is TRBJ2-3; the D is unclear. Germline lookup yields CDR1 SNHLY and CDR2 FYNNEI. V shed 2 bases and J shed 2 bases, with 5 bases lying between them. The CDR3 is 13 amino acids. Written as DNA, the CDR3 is TGTGCCAGCAGTGAACAGTCCACAGATACGCAGTATTTT. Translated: CASSEQSTDTQYF.

CDR3 sequence (DNA): TGTGCCAGCAGAATAATACAGGGGAGGGCAGATACGCAGTATTTT. Its translation is CASRIIQGRADTQYF. V and J are TRBV27 and TRBJ2-3; the D call may be TRBD1 or TRBD2 (7 bases each). This CDR3 is 15 amino acids long. Trimming took off 6 bases at V and 4 bases at J, with 17 bases between the two ends. Germline V gene lookup returns CDR1 MNHEY and CDR2 SMNVEV (reference sequence).

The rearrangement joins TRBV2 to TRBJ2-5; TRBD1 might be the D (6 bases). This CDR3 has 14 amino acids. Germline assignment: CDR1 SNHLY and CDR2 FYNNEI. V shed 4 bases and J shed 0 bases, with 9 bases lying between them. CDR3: CASSGTAYQETQYF. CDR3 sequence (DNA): TGTGCCAGCAGTGGGACAGCGTACCAAGAGACCCAGTACTTC.

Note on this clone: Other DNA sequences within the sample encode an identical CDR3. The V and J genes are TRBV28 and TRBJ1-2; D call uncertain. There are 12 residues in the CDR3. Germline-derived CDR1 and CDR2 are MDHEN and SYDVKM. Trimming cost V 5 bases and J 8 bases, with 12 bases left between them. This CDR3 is CASSLPLGGYTF. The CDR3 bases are TGTGCCAGCAGTCTGCCATTGGGGGGCTACACCTTC.

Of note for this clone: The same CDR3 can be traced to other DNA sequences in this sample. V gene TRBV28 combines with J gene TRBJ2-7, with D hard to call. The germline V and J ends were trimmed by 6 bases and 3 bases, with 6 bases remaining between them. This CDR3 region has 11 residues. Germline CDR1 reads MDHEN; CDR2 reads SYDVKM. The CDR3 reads CASSLNYEQYF. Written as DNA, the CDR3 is TGTGCCAGCAGCCTAAACTACGAGCAGTACTTC.

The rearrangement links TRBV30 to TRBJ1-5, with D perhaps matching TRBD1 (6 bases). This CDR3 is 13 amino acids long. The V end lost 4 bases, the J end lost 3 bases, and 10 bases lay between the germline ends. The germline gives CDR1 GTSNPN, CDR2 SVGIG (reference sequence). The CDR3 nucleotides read TGTGCCTGGAATCAGGGGCACAATCAGCCCCAGCATTTT. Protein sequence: CAWNQGHNQPQHF. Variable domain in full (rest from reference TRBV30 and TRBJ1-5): SQTIHQWPATLVQPVGSPLSLECTVEGTSNPNLYWYRQAAGRGLQLLFYSVGIGQISSEVPQNLSASRPQDRQFILSSKKLLLSDSGFYLCAWNQGHNQPQHFGDGTRLSIL.

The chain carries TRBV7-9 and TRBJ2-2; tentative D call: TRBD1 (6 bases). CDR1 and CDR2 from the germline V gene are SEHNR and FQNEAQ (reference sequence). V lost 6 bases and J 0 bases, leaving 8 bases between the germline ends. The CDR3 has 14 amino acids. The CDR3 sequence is CASRGGTNTGELFF. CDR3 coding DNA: TGTGCCAGCAGAGGGGGTACGAACACCGGGGAGCTGTTTTTT.

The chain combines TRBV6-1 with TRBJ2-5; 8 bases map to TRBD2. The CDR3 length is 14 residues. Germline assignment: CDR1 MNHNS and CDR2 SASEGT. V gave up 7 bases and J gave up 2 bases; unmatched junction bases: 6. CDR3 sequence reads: CASTHTGGQETQYF. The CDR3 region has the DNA TGTGCCAGCACCCATACGGGAGGGCAAGAGACCCAGTACTTC.

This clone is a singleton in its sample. The DNA of the CDR3 is TGTGCCAGCAGCCAAGGGCCGGGACGGATCTACTCTGGGGCCAACGTCCTGACTTTC. It yields the protein CASSQGPGRIYSGANVLTF. V is TRBV14 and J is TRBJ2-6; D is perhaps TRBD1 or TRBD2 (5 bases each). V was trimmed by 1 base and J by 0 bases, leaving 16 bases between them. This CDR3 has 19 amino acids. Germline values: CDR1 SGHDN, CDR2 FVKESK.

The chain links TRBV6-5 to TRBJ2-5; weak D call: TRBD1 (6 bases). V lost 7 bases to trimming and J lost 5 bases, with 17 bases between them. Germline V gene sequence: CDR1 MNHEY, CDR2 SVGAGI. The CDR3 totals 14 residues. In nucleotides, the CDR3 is TGTGCCAGCAAAATCAGGGGTTTGGGTGAGACCCAGTACTTC. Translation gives CASKIRGLGETQYF.

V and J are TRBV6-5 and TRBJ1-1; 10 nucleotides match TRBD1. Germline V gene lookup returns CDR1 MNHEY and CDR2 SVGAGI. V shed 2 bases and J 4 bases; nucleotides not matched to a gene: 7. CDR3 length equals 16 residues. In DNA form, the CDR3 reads TGTGCCAGCAGTTACGGGGGGACAGGGGTGAGCACTGAAGCTTTCTTT. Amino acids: CASSYGGTGVSTEAFF.

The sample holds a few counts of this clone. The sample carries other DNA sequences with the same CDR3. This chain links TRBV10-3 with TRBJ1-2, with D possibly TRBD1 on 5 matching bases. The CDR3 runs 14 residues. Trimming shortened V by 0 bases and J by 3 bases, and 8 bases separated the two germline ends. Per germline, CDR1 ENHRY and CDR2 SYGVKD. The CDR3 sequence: CAISESGGDYGYTF. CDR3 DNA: TGTGCCATCAGTGAGTCGGGGGGTGACTATGGCTACACCTTC.

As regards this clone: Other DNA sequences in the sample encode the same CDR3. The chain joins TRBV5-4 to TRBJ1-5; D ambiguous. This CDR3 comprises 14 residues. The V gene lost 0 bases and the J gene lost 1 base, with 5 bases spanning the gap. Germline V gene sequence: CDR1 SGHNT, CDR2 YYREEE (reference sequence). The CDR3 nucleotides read TGTGCCAGCAGCTTGGACCCCAGCAATCAGCCCCAGCATTTT. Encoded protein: CASSLDPSNQPQHF.

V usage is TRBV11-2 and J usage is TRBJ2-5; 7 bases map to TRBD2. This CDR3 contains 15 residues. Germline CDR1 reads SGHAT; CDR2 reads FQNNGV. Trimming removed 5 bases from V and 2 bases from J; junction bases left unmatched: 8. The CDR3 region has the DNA TGTGCCAGCAGCCTATTGTTGGGACTACAAGAGACCCAGTACTTC. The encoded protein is CASSLLLGLQETQYF.

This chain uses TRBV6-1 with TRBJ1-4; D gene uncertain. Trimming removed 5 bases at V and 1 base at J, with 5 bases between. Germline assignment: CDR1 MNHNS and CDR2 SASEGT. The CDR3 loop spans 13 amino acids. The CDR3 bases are TGTGCCAGCAGTTGGGGAACTAATGAAAAACTGTTTTTT. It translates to CASSWGTNEKLFF.

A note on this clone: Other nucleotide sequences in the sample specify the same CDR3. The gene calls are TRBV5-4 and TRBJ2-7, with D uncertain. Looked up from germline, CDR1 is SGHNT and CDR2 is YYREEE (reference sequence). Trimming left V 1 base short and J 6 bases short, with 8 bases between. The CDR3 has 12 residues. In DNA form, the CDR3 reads TGTGCCAGCAGCTTGCCTGGCACCGAGCAGTACTTC. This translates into CASSLPGTEQYF.

CDR3 DNA: TGTGCCAGCACCTCAGACACCCACGAGACCCAGTACTTC. The encoded protein is CASTSDTHETQYF. This sequence joins TRBV6-5 and TRBJ2-5; D unresolved. The CDR3 loop spans 13 amino acids. The germline gives CDR1 MNHEY, CDR2 SVGAGI. V shed 7 bases and J shed 5 bases, with 14 bases lying between them.

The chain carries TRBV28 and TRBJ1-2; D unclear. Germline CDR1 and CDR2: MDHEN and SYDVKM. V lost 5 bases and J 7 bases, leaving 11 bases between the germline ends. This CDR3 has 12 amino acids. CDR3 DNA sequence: TGTGCCAGCAGTCCCGGCCCTGCTGGCTACACCTTC. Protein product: CASSPGPAGYTF.